The next 4 T cell receptor beta chains were all read from a single sample in a study of CD8+ T cells in alopecia areata. TCR sequencing used cDNA made by reverse transcription of extracted RNA. Method: immunoSEQ multiplex PCR; TCRdb's copy keeps in-frame clones and lacks some. The sample has about 210,000 clones, less than 45% seen once; the top ten hold roughly 2.8%. The treatment here: oral pan-JAK inhibitor, 5-10 mg twice daily. The sequencing here drew on CD4+ T cells sorted from blood, taken between weeks 36 and 40, from a patient treated with tofacitinib. These receptors were collected from a human donor with alopecia areata.

This clone came up a few times. The chain is built from TRBV30 and TRBJ2-3; D gene uncertain. V lost 2 bases and J lost 1, with 13 bases in between. This CDR3 spans 15 amino acids. Germline V gene lookup returns CDR1 GTSNPN and CDR2 SVGIG (reference sequence). The CDR3 loop reads CAWSQGILGTDTQYF. CDR3 coding DNA: TGTGCCTGGAGTCAAGGGATCCTCGGCACAGATACGCAGTATTTT. Variable domain in full (rest from reference TRBV30 and TRBJ2-3): SQTIHQWPATLVQPVGSPLSLECTVEGTSNPNLYWYRQAAGRGLQLLFYSVGIGQISSEVPQNLSASRPQDRQFILSSKKLLLSDSGFYLCAWSQGILGTDTQYFGPGTRLTVL.

The V and J genes are TRBV25-1 and TRBJ1-2; possibly TRBD1 for D (5 bases). This CDR3 has 15 residues. CDR1 is MGHDK and CDR2 is SYGVNS in the germline V gene. Deletions cut 4 bases from V and 6 bases from J, with 18 bases between. The CDR3 sequence is CASSAGALSGNGYTF. As DNA, the CDR3 is TGTGCCAGCAGTGCTGGGGCCCTTTCGGGGAATGGCTACACCTTC.

This rearrangement joins TRBV29-1 to TRBJ2-7; D might be TRBD1 (5 bases). The germline V gene encodes CDR1 SQVTM and CDR2 ANQGSEA. The CDR3 length is 14 residues. V was cut by 4 bases and J by 2 bases, with 15 bases left in between. The CDR3 loop is CSVGVRVGTYEQYF. CDR3 nucleotide sequence: TGCAGCGTTGGGGTCAGGGTAGGAACCTACGAGCAGTACTTC.

The chain employs TRBV28 and TRBJ1-2; D perhaps matches TRBD1 (5 bases). The CDR3 extends over 14 amino acids. V shed 2 bases and J shed 6 bases, with 13 bases lying between them. Germline V gene data show CDR1 as MDHEN and CDR2 as SYDVKM. This CDR3 is CASSLGPGRNGYTF. The CDR3 DNA reads TGTGCCAGCAGTTTAGGTCCAGGGAGAAATGGCTACACCTTC.